This TCR beta chain emerged from a study of identical twins. Overall study results and limits: Findings depended on cross-sectional statistics rather than tracking the same donors.

The germline gives CDR1 MNHNS, CDR2 SASEGT. Trimming pared 6 bases from V and 6 bases from J, leaving 12 bases between. The CDR3 is 13 residues long. Worth noting for this clonotype: Its antigen is unknown.

Each CDR3 protein gets one entry after TCRdb re-called the 5' RACE reads with MiXCR. The data show some 500,000 distinct CDR3 sequences, roughly a fifth seen once. These data also featured in a second study, about T cells expressing NK-cell markers. This second report adds: According to the study, TCR beta repertoires originated from sorted CD3+CD56+NKG2C+, CD3+CD56+NKG2C- and CD3+CD56-NKG2C+ T cells. A handful of donors showed these clonotypes also leading the CD3+CD56-NKG2C+ fraction.

The clonotype was recovered from a woman under 30 in good health. Specimen: CD4+ T cells sorted from blood. The chain links TRBV6-1 to TRBJ1-5; D perhaps matches TRBD1 (5 bases). The CDR3 sequence is CASSSPQGQPQHF. In DNA form, the CDR3 reads TGTGCCAGCAGCTCCCCTCAGGGTCAGCCCCAGCATTTT.